This T cell receptor (beta chain) was retrieved from a study of beta chain features in type 1 diabetes. The investigators reverse transcribed all of the isolated RNA, so they sequenced expressed TCRB transcripts. The data were produced by immunoSEQ multiplex PCR, yet TCRdb's version contains in-frame clones alone and is incomplete. The data show around 150,000 clones, 8.1% seen once. Study results and caveats: VDJ junctions in type 1 diabetes patients carried more deletions and fewer insertions. Patients' naive, central memory and regulatory TCRB repertoires appeared more alike than those of healthy donors. Resolution of whether HLA type affects TCRB rearrangement was not achieved here.

Sorted cells reached over 95% purity in every population. Comment on this clone: Its antigen is unknown.

V trimming: 3 bases; J trimming: 2 bases; junction bases outside the gene matches: 18. Germline-derived CDR1 and CDR2 are LGHNA and YSLEER. CDR3 length equals 19 residues. V is TRBV4-3 and J is TRBJ2-5; TRBD1 matches 7 bases. Sample: central memory CD4+ T cells from blood. The source is a man in his late teens or twenties in good health. For the CDR3, the DNA is TGCGCCAGCAGCCAGATGGTGACTTTCGGGACAGTTATTCAAGAGACCCAGTACTTC. Its protein is CASSQMVTFGTVIQETQYF.